Sequencing of this T cell receptor beta chain was carried out in a study of T cell responses to AZD1222 COVID-19 vaccine. Study results and caveats: CD4 TCRs linked to vaccination spanned spike, dominating at 160-218 and 743-854. After two AZD1222 doses, spike-specific TCR breadth and depth rose versus day 0. Only after the peak T cell response were repertoires sampled.

Using immunoSEQ multiplex PCR, the repertoire was profiled, and TCRdb retains in-frame clones only, with some absent. The sample carries 150,000 or so clones, 90% recorded once. As to this clone: Its antigen remains unknown.

Germline CDR1 reads LNHDA; CDR2 reads SQIVND (reference sequence). CDR3 size: 18 residues. Trimming removed 9 bases from V and 3 bases from J; junction bases left unmatched: 10. This sequence was found in an adult who received the AZD1222 COVID-19 vaccine. The sample in question was peripheral blood, obtained 28 days after the second AZD1222 dose. V gene TRBV19 combines with J gene TRBJ2-2, with 16 bases matching TRBD2. Written as DNA, the CDR3 is TGTGCCAGCCGGCTGGGACTAGCGGGAGGGTGGGACACCGGGGAGCTGTTTTTT. It translates to CASRLGLAGGWDTGELFF.